The 27 T cell receptor beta chains in this list originate from one sample, sequenced in a study of cytomegalovirus exposure and HLA in healthy donors. It was with 60 Vbeta and 13 Jbeta primers that the PCR ran. Libraries were prepared by immunoSEQ multiplex PCR; TCRdb keeps only in-frame clonotypes and omits some of them. The sample consists of about 180,000 clones, 70% to 85% of them appearing once. The sequenced material came from PBMCs. The source is a human donor in good health.

The chain employs TRBV30 and TRBJ1-3; TRBD1 matches at 7 bases. V shed 5 bases, J shed 6 bases, and the junction held 1 base outside the gene matches. Germline assignment: CDR1 GTSNPN and CDR2 SVGIG (reference sequence). The CDR3 consists of 11 residues. CDR3 sequence (DNA): TGTGCCTGGGACAGGGAAAACACCATATATTTT. Amino acids: CAWDRENTIYF.

The CDR3 coding sequence is TGTGCCAGCAACGATAATGGACGGGAGGACTACGAGCAGTACTTC. Translated: CASNDNGREDYEQYF. The chain employs TRBV6-1 and TRBJ2-7; 7 nucleotides align to TRBD2. V gave up 7 bases and J gave up 3 bases; unmatched junction bases: 12. Germline V gene lookup returns CDR1 MNHNS and CDR2 SASEGT. The CDR3 sequence is 15 residues long.

This chain links TRBV6-1 with TRBJ1-1; D call uncertain. Trimming stripped 6 bases from V and 0 bases from J, with 14 bases between. CDR3 length: 15 residues. CDR1 is MNHNS and CDR2 is SASEGT in the germline V gene. Here the CDR3 reads CASSDYRTMNTEAFF. CDR3 DNA: TGTGCCAGCAGCGATTACAGAACCATGAACACTGAAGCTTTCTTT.

The chain has TRBV6-5 and TRBJ2-1; TRBD2 is a possible D gene (5 bases). Germline V gives CDR1 MNHEY, CDR2 SVGAGI. V lost 5 bases, J lost 1 base, and 6 bases lay in between. CDR3 length: 13 residues. The CDR3 reads CASSGLSYNEQFF. CDR3 coding DNA: TGTGCCAGCAGTGGACTGTCCTACAATGAGCAGTTCTTC.

V and J are TRBV5-1 and TRBJ2-7; D may be TRBD1 (6 bases). CDR1 and CDR2 from the germline V gene are SGHRS and YFSETQ. This CDR3 region has 15 residues. The V gene lost 2 bases and the J gene lost 3 bases, with 15 bases spanning the gap. Here the CDR3 reads CASSLGPGQNYEQYF. The CDR3 DNA sequence: TGCGCCAGCAGCTTAGGACCTGGACAGAACTACGAGCAGTACTTC. The whole variable domain, filled in from reference TRBV5-1 and TRBJ2-7, reads KAGVTQTPRYLIKTRGQQVTLSCSPISGHRSVSWYQQTPGQGLQFLFEYFSETQRNKGNFPGRFSGRQFSNSRSEMNVSTLELGDSALYLCASSLGPGQNYEQYFGPGTRLTVT.

J is TRBJ2-1 and V is TRBV6-5, with 10 nucleotides matching TRBD2. This CDR3 has 14 residues. Germline trimming cut 8 bases from V and 5 bases from J; bases unmatched to any gene: 6. Germline V gene data show CDR1 as MNHEY and CDR2 as SVGAGI. The CDR3 region is CASAIAGGNNEQFF. In DNA, the CDR3 is TGTGCCAGCGCCATAGCGGGGGGCAACAATGAGCAGTTCTTC.

The chain joins TRBV29-1 to TRBJ1-2, with D hard to call. Germline V gene lookup returns CDR1 SQVTM and CDR2 ANQGSEA. The germline V and J ends were trimmed by 7 bases and 2 bases, with 11 bases remaining between them. The CDR3 is 12 amino acids. CDR3 in amino acids: CSAGEDNYGYTF. The CDR3, as DNA: TGCAGCGCCGGGGAGGACAACTATGGCTACACCTTC.

This clone was seen more than once but under ten times. The rearrangement links TRBV6-5 to TRBJ2-7; 9 nucleotides line up with TRBD1. Looked up from germline, CDR1 is MNHEY and CDR2 is SVGAGI. V shed 4 bases, J shed 1 base, and the junction held 5 bases outside the gene matches. The CDR3 covers 15 residues. The CDR3 DNA reads as TGTGCCAGCAGTTGGGCGACAGGGGGGTCCTACGAGCAGTACTTC. It yields the protein CASSWATGGSYEQYF.

This clone has more than one count but fewer than ten. V usage is TRBV6-4 and J usage is TRBJ2-2, with 7 bases identical to TRBD1. The J segment lost 3 bases and the V segment lost 10 bases, leaving 8 bases of the junction unmatched. This CDR3 is 14 amino acids long. Germline V gene data show CDR1 as MRHNA and CDR2 as SNTAGT. CDR3 in amino acids: CATRGLGDTGELFF. CDR3 coding DNA: TGTGCCACCAGGGGGTTAGGGGACACCGGGGAGCTGTTTTTT.

The chain employs TRBV2 and TRBJ2-7; TRBD1 agrees at 10 bases. V lost 4 bases and J lost 3; bases outside the gene matches: 3. Germline V gives CDR1 SNHLY, CDR2 FYNNEI. This CDR3 comprises 14 residues. In nucleotides, the CDR3 is TGTGCCAGCAGTGTCCGGGACAGGGGCTACGAGCAGTACTTC. Protein sequence: CASSVRDRGYEQYF.

This sequence joins TRBV6-6 and TRBJ1-2, with 9 nucleotides matching TRBD1. This CDR3 is 15 amino acids long. Germline V gene data show CDR1 as MNHNY and CDR2 as SVGAGI (reference sequence). V gave up 4 bases and J gave up 4 bases; unmatched junction bases: 7. CDR3 DNA sequence: TGTGCCAGCAGTTCTGGGACAGGGCATCCCTATGGCTACACCTTC. This sequence encodes CASSSGTGHPYGYTF.

The V gene is TRBV6-1, the J gene TRBJ1-1; D may be TRBD1 (6 bases). The CDR3 runs to 13 residues. V lost 5 bases, J lost 7 bases, and 14 bases lay in between. CDR1 and CDR2 from the germline V gene are MNHNS and SASEGT. The DNA for the CDR3 is TGTGCCAGCAGTTTCCTGGACAGAGGTGAAGCTTTCTTT. Protein product: CASSFLDRGEAFF.

The V call is TRBV6-6, the J call TRBJ2-7; possible D gene TRBD2, 5 bases. In germline, CDR1 is MNHNY, CDR2 SVGAGI (reference sequence). This CDR3 is 13 amino acids long. V lost 3 bases and J lost 5, with 11 bases in between. The CDR3 sequence is CASSYRGRDEQYF. The CDR3 region has the DNA TGTGCCAGCAGTTATCGGGGTAGGGACGAGCAGTACTTC.

This clone turned up a few times. The chain carries TRBV6-1 and TRBJ2-7; 8 bases line up with TRBD2. The CDR3 spans 16 residues. V dropped 2 bases and J dropped 0; count of bases not matched to a gene: 6. Per germline, CDR1 MNHNS and CDR2 SASEGT. The CDR3 DNA is TGTGCCAGCAGTGAAAGAGCGGGGGCCACCTCCTACGAGCAGTACTTC. Residues: CASSERAGATSYEQYF.

The genes are TRBV12-5 and TRBJ1-6; D perhaps matches TRBD1 (6 bases). This CDR3 region has 15 residues. Germline loops: CDR1 LGHNT, CDR2 FRNRAP. With 5 bases removed from V and 10 bases from J, the gap between germline ends came to 18 bases. The CDR3 DNA sequence: TGTGCTAGTGGTCCCGGTACAGGGTGGTGGTCACCCCTCCACTTT. Encoded protein: CASGPGTGWWSPLHF.

The V gene is TRBV6-4, the J gene TRBJ2-1; 12 positions agree with TRBD2. V lost 5 bases and J lost 8; bases outside the gene matches: 7. CDR1 MRHNA and CDR2 SNTAGT come from the germline V gene. The CDR3 runs 15 residues. The CDR3 DNA sequence: TGTGCCAGCAGTTCTAGCGGGGGGGCCGTTTATGAGCAGTTCTTC. This sequence encodes CASSSSGGAVYEQFF.

This chain links TRBV9 with TRBJ2-2, with 7 bases lining up with TRBD2. The CDR3 has 14 residues. Germline CDR1 reads SGDLS; CDR2 reads YYNGEE. V lost 10 bases to trimming and J lost 6 bases; unmatched junction nucleotides: 12. For the CDR3, the DNA is TGTGCCTCAAAATCCGGGGGGTTTGCCGGGGAGCTGTTTTTT. This codes for CASKSGGFAGELFF.

This clone appeared once. The chain couples TRBV5-4 to TRBJ1-2; D gene uncertain. The V end was cut by 4 bases, the J end by 4 bases, with 11 bases between. The CDR3 runs to 13 residues. Germline V gene data show CDR1 as SGHNT and CDR2 as YYREEE (reference sequence). The CDR3 sequence: CASSPEVSYGYTF. The CDR3 nucleotides are TGTGCCAGCAGCCCCGAGGTGAGCTATGGCTACACCTTC.

This clone was picked up many times. The chain carries TRBV19 and TRBJ1-5; D not certain. The V and J ends lost 3 bases and 6 bases respectively, with 9 bases between them. Germline V gene data show CDR1 as LNHDA and CDR2 as SQIVND (reference sequence). CDR3 length equals 13 residues. The CDR3 DNA reads as TGTGCCAGTAGTATTAACTCGCCTCAGCCCCAGCATTTT. Protein sequence: CASSINSPQPQHF.

This chain uses TRBV5-8 with TRBJ1-2; TRBD1 might be the D (5 bases). CDR3 length: 15 residues. Per germline, CDR1 SGHTS and CDR2 YDEGEE. V was trimmed by 0 bases and J by 4 bases, leaving 13 bases between them. The CDR3 loop is CASSLDGDSGYGYTF. CDR3 coding DNA: TGTGCCAGCAGCTTGGACGGGGACTCGGGCTATGGCTACACCTTC.

The rearrangement links TRBV27 to TRBJ2-5, with 7 bases that match TRBD2. The CDR3 is made up of 13 amino acids. Germline-derived CDR1 and CDR2 are MNHEY and SMNVEV (reference sequence). Trimming took 3 bases from V and 7 from J; bases not matched to a gene: 5. CDR3 coding DNA: TGTGCCAGCAGTTTGGGCCAGCGGGGGACCCAGTACTTC. Protein sequence: CASSLGQRGTQYF.

The rearrangement uses TRBV4-1 and TRBJ1-4, with 7 bases matching TRBD1. Germline V gene lookup returns CDR1 MGHRA and CDR2 YSYEKL. V gave up 6 bases and J gave up 2 bases; unmatched junction bases: 3. The CDR3 totals 14 residues. The CDR3 region has the DNA TGCGCCAGCAGGCCGACAGGGACTAATGAAAAACTGTTTTTT. Its translation: CASRPTGTNEKLFF.

The chain employs TRBV19 and TRBJ1-2, with TRBD1 matching 11 bases. V shed 5 bases and J 6 bases; nucleotides not matched to a gene: 2. The CDR3 sequence is 13 residues long. CDR1 and CDR2 from the germline V gene are LNHDA and SQIVND (reference sequence). The DNA of the CDR3 is TGTGCCAGTAGTTGGGACAGGGGGAATGGCTACACCTTC. As protein: CASSWDRGNGYTF.

This clone has a single count. This chain uses TRBV27 with TRBJ1-5; D is perhaps TRBD1 (5 bases). Germline values: CDR1 MNHEY, CDR2 SMNVEV (reference sequence). The CDR3 consists of 16 residues. Trimming took 6 bases from V and 2 from J, leaving 17 bases between them. CDR3 loop: CASSPLGGSGNQPQHF. CDR3 bases: TGTGCCAGCAGCCCCTTGGGGGGTAGCGGCAATCAGCCCCAGCATTTT.

A word on this clone: Sequence at one end of the junction differs from germline and may be a read error. This chain links TRBV7-9 with TRBJ2-2; 8 nucleotides line up with TRBD1. Per the germline V gene, CDR1 is SEHNR and CDR2 is FQNEAQ (reference sequence). There are 17 residues in the CDR3. The CDR3 spells CASSLETGTGNTGELFF. In nucleotides, the CDR3 is TGTGCCAGCAGTTTAGAAACCGGGACAGGGAACACCGGGGAGCTGTTTTTT. The full variable domain, in which reference TRBV7-9 and TRBJ2-2 provide the parts outside the CDR3, is DTGVSQNPRHKITKRGQNVTFRCDPISEHNRLYWYRQTLGQGPEFLTYFQNEAQLEKSRLLSDRFSAERPKGSFSTLEIQRTEQGDSAMYLCASSLETGTGNTGELFFGEGSRLTVL.

The table lists this clone with many counts. This chain uses TRBV7-6 with TRBJ1-5; 8 positions agree with TRBD1. Germline V gene lookup returns CDR1 SGHVS and CDR2 FNYEAQ. The trim removed 6 bases at V and 2 bases at J, leaving 6 bases unmatched. CDR3 length: 15 residues. The CDR3 DNA reads TGTGCCAGCAGATCAGACAGGGGTGGCAATCAGCCCCAGCATTTT. It is translated as CASRSDRGGNQPQHF.

J is TRBJ1-3 and V is TRBV5-1; D call uncertain. CDR1 and CDR2 from the germline V gene are SGHRS and YFSETQ. The V end lost 4 bases, the J end lost 0 bases, and 11 bases lay between the germline ends. The CDR3 has 15 residues. CDR3 sequence (DNA): TGCGCCAGCAGCCGGCAGGCCGGCTCTGGAAACACCATATATTTT. This translates into CASSRQAGSGNTIYF.